The 22 T cell receptor beta chains below come from one sample, sequenced in a study of T cell responses to AZD1222 COVID-19 vaccine. Some clones are missing from TCRdb's copy, which holds only in-frame ones; the method was immunoSEQ multiplex PCR. The listing contains over 120,000 clones. The sample comprised peripheral blood. The source of these receptors is an adult in good health.

The chain carries TRBV4-2 and TRBJ1-4; no definite D call. The CDR3 consists of 14 residues. The V and J ends lost 1 base and 7 bases respectively, with 10 bases between them. Germline loops: CDR1 LGHNA, CDR2 YNFKEQ. CDR3 in DNA: TGTGCCAGCAGCCAAGGGAGCGCGGGTGAAAAACTGTTTTTT. It yields the protein CASSQGSAGEKLFF.

The V gene is TRBV9, the J gene TRBJ1-4; 10 bases line up with TRBD1. CDR1 is SGDLS and CDR2 is YYNGEE in the germline V gene. The V and J ends lost 6 bases and 7 bases, in that order; junction bases with no gene match: 18. The CDR3 contains 18 residues. CDR3 in amino acids: CASTYTTGTGATGEKLFF. CDR3 sequence (DNA): TGTGCCAGCACCTACACAACCGGGACAGGGGCCACGGGTGAAAAACTGTTTTTT.

The V call is TRBV18, the J call TRBJ2-1; no clear D. V shed 6 bases and J shed 5 bases, with 17 bases lying between them. This CDR3 comprises 15 residues. Germline V CDR1 and CDR2: KGHSH, LQKENI. CDR3 in amino acids: CASSRPRPADNEQFF. CDR3 bases: TGTGCCAGCTCGCGACCGCGCCCCGCTGACAATGAGCAGTTCTTC. The full variable domain, rest sourced from reference TRBV18 and TRBJ2-1, is NAGVMQNPRHLVRRRGQEARLRCSPMKGHSHVYWYRQLPEEGLKFMVYLQKENIIDESGMPKERFSAEFPKEGPSILRIQQVVRGDSAAYFCASSRPRPADNEQFFGPGTRLTVL.

The V gene is TRBV2, the J gene TRBJ1-5; possibly TRBD1 for D (6 bases). Trimming took off 6 bases at V and 3 bases at J, with 15 bases between the two ends. The CDR3 runs 15 residues. CDR1 SNHLY and CDR2 FYNNEI come from the germline V gene. The CDR3 sequence: CASRYDTGLNQPQHF. The CDR3 DNA reads as TGTGCCAGCAGATATGACACAGGGCTCAATCAGCCCCAGCATTTT.

V and J are TRBV19 and TRBJ1-1; D is uncertain. This CDR3 has 11 amino acids. CDR1 and CDR2 from the germline V gene are LNHDA and SQIVND (reference sequence). V lost 5 bases and J 6 bases, leaving 7 bases between the germline ends. The DNA for the CDR3 is TGTGCCAGTAGTGAGACCTCTGAAGCTTTCTTT. It codes for CASSETSEAFF.

V and J are TRBV7-9 and TRBJ1-1; D possibly corresponds to TRBD1 (5 bases). V dropped 9 bases and J dropped 2 bases, with 13 bases sitting between them. The CDR3 has 13 residues. Germline V lookup: CDR1 SEHNR, CDR2 FQNEAQ (reference sequence). This chain's CDR3 is CASSQGVNTEAFF. The CDR3, as DNA: TGTGCCAGTTCCCAGGGAGTAAACACTGAAGCTTTCTTT.

The chain recombines TRBV10-2 with TRBJ1-2, with D unclear. With 3 bases removed from V and 7 bases from J, the gap between germline ends came to 12 bases. The CDR3 loop spans 13 amino acids. The germline V gene has CDR1 WSHSY and CDR2 SAAADI. The CDR3 is CASSDWDLGGYTF. The CDR3 region has the DNA TGCGCCAGCAGTGATTGGGATTTGGGTGGCTACACCTTC.

The chain couples TRBV7-2 to TRBJ1-2, with TRBD1 matching over 7 bases. V was clipped by 1 base and J by 4 bases; unmatched bases: 3. Germline-derived CDR1 and CDR2 are SGHTA and FQGNSA. This CDR3 is 14 amino acids long. CDR3 sequence: CASSLGQGAYGYTF. CDR3 sequence (DNA): TGTGCCAGCAGCTTAGGACAGGGCGCCTATGGCTACACCTTC.

The rearrangement links TRBV2 to TRBJ2-1; 11 bases line up with TRBD2. CDR3 size: 13 residues. Per the germline V gene, CDR1 is SNHLY and CDR2 is FYNNEI. Trimming removed 9 bases from V and 8 bases from J; junction bases left unmatched: 6. The CDR3: CASSGGARDEQFF. CDR3 in DNA: TGTGCCAGTAGCGGGGGGGCCAGGGATGAGCAGTTCTTC.

The genes are TRBV11-2 and TRBJ2-1; tentatively, D is TRBD1 (6 bases). V was shortened by 2 bases and J by 7 bases, with 15 bases between the two germline ends. The germline CDR1 and CDR2 sequences are SGHAT and FQNNGV. This CDR3 spans 15 amino acids. The CDR3 region is CASSLTTGLGNEQFF. The CDR3, as DNA: TGTGCCAGCAGCTTAACTACAGGGCTGGGGAATGAGCAGTTCTTC.

The chain joins TRBV7-9 to TRBJ1-6; 7 bases match TRBD1. The CDR3 sequence is 15 residues long. V gave up 7 bases and J gave up 8 bases; unmatched junction bases: 11. Germline V gene lookup returns CDR1 SEHNR and CDR2 FQNEAQ (reference sequence). The CDR3 DNA reads as TGTGCCAGCATCAAGACAGGGAGTTGGGATTCACCCCTCCACTTT. Translation: CASIKTGSWDSPLHF. Using reference TRBV7-9 and TRBJ1-6 for the parts outside the CDR3, the full variable domain is DTGVSQNPRHKITKRGQNVTFRCDPISEHNRLYWYRQTLGQGPEFLTYFQNEAQLEKSRLLSDRFSAERPKGSFSTLEIQRTEQGDSAMYLCASIKTGSWDSPLHFGNGTRLTVT.

The CDR3 region is CASSFGQGRYGYTF. CDR3 DNA sequence: TGTGCCAGCAGTTTTGGACAGGGGCGCTATGGCTACACCTTC. The J gene is TRBJ1-2, the V gene TRBV2; 9 bases line up with TRBD1. This CDR3 comprises 14 residues. Germline V lookup: CDR1 SNHLY, CDR2 FYNNEI. V gave up 5 bases and J gave up 4 bases; unmatched junction bases: 5.

The gene calls are TRBV6-4 and TRBJ2-3, with 9 bases fitting TRBD2. This CDR3 comprises 11 residues. CDR1 is MRHNA, CDR2 SNTAGT, per germline. Trimming at V came to 6 bases and at J to 13 bases, leaving 5 bases not matched to a gene. CDR3 loop: CASSSGTSKYF. In DNA form, the CDR3 reads TGTGCCAGCAGCTCCGGGACTAGCAAGTATTTT.

The chain employs TRBV6-5 and TRBJ2-1, with 14 positions matching TRBD2. The V gene end was trimmed by 5 bases and the J gene end by 8 bases; junction bases not matched to a gene: 5. The CDR3 spans 15 residues. Per the germline V gene, CDR1 is MNHEY and CDR2 is SVGAGI. The DNA of the CDR3 is TGTGCCAGCAGTAGACTAGCGGGGGGGCCGGATGAGCAGTTCTTC. Amino acid sequence: CASSRLAGGPDEQFF.

The CDR3: CASSPRDRPTGELFF. The CDR3 bases are TGCGCCAGCAGCCCAAGGGACAGACCCACCGGGGAGCTGTTTTTT. The genes are TRBV4-1 and TRBJ2-2, with TRBD1 identical over 7 bases. V dropped 4 bases and J dropped 4; count of bases not matched to a gene: 6. The germline V gene encodes CDR1 MGHRA and CDR2 YSYEKL. The CDR3 spans 15 residues.

J is TRBJ1-4 and V is TRBV27; D is perhaps TRBD1 (6 bases). V dropped 4 bases and J dropped 8 bases, with 14 bases sitting between them. Germline CDR1 is MNHEY and CDR2 is SMNVEV (reference sequence). This CDR3 has 14 amino acids. The CDR3 DNA sequence: TGTGCCAGCAGTTCGAGGGGGGTCAACGAAAAACTGTTTTTT. This encodes CASSSRGVNEKLFF.

V is TRBV4-3 and J is TRBJ2-1; D is uncertain. The V end was cut by 3 bases, the J end by 6 bases, with 12 bases between. CDR1 is LGHNA and CDR2 is YSLEER in the germline V gene. This CDR3 has 14 residues. CDR3 sequence reads: CASSHEWGSNEQFF. The CDR3 nucleotides are TGCGCCAGCAGCCATGAGTGGGGAAGCAATGAGCAGTTCTTC.

The rearrangement uses TRBV28 and TRBJ1-5, with 9 bases aligning to TRBD1. The CDR3 length is 16 residues. The J segment lost 4 bases and the V segment lost 6 bases, leaving 10 bases of the junction unmatched. Germline V gene sequence: CDR1 MDHEN, CDR2 SYDVKM. The CDR3 nucleotides are TGTGCCAGCAGCCTCTGGACAGGGGTTTCGAATCAGCCCCAGCATTTT. This translates into CASSLWTGVSNQPQHF.

The chain couples TRBV6-5 to TRBJ1-2; no reliable D call. Deletions cut 3 bases from V and 7 bases from J, with 15 bases between. The CDR3 has 14 amino acids. Germline V gene data show CDR1 as MNHEY and CDR2 as SVGAGI. The CDR3 sequence is CASSYTSDPRGYTF. The DNA of the CDR3 is TGTGCCAGCAGTTATACCTCAGACCCTCGTGGCTACACCTTC.

CDR3 protein: CASSISLGRWTEAFF. The CDR3 coding sequence is TGTGCCAGTAGTATCTCCCTCGGCCGGTGGACTGAAGCTTTCTTT. The V call is TRBV19, the J call TRBJ1-1; no clear D gene. V was pared by 3 bases and J by 5 bases, with 16 bases between. From germline, CDR1 is LNHDA and CDR2 SQIVND (reference sequence). The CDR3 runs to 15 residues.

This chain uses TRBV3-1 (or the pseudogene TRBV3-2) with TRBJ2-7; D remains ambiguous. Trimming stripped 2 bases from V and 3 bases from J, with 11 bases between. The CDR3 loop spans 14 amino acids. The germline CDR1 and CDR2 sequences are LGHDT and YNNKEL (reference sequence). CDR3 in amino acids: CASSQSVADYEQYF. The DNA for the CDR3 is TGTGCCAGCAGCCAATCAGTGGCAGACTACGAGCAGTACTTC.

The V and J genes are TRBV14 and TRBJ1-2; D remains unclear. V shed 4 bases and J shed 4 bases, with 13 bases lying between them. The CDR3 contains 14 residues. From germline, CDR1 is SGHDN and CDR2 FVKESK. Here the CDR3 reads CASSRLGPIYGYTF. The CDR3 coding sequence is TGTGCCAGCAGCCGATTGGGCCCGATCTATGGCTACACCTTC.